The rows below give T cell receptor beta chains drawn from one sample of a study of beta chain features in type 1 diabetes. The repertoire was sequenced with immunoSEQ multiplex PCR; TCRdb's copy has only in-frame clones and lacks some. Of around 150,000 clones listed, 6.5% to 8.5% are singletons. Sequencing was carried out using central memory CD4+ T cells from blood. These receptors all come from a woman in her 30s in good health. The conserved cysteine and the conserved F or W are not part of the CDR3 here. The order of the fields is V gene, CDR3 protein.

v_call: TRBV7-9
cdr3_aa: ASSSVAGGTDTQY

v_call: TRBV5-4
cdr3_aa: ASSSTTGDWQF

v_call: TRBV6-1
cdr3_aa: ASSQVSSGISTDTQY

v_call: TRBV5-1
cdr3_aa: ASSSDRHGNEQF

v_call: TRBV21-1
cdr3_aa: ASSSPRTPSYEQY

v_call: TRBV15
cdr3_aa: ATSRDQAGENEQF

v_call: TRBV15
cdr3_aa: ATSRGRLAGDNEQF

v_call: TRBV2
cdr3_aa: AIGTDTGELF

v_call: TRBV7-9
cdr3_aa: ASSSIDSYGYT

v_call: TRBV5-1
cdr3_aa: ASSPEGGSYNEQF

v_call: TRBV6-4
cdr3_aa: ASRLSHRTNTEAF

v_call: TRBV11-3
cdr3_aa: ASSSGLAGPGELF

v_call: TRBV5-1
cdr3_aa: ASSFQGAQGYT

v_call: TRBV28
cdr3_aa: ASRGDGPGTQY

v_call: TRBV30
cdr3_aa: AWTTGGQETQY

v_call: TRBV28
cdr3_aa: ASSLYSEQY